This T cell receptor beta chain was recovered during a study of blood T cell repertoires in COVID-19. Study in general: The origin of the acute and convalescent COVID-19 samples was the United States, Italy and Spain. Sources were T cells, B-cell-depleted T cells, or PBMCs; the material itself was cDNA or gDNA.

V was pared by 0 bases and J by 2 bases, with 8 bases between. This CDR3 spans 14 amino acids. Per germline, CDR1 MGHRA and CDR2 YSYEKL. Authors' processing steps: Amplifying reference gene primers gave estimates of nucleated cell counts. Sequencing was performed with immunoSEQ multiplex PCR; in TCRdb, only in-frame clones are kept and a portion is missing. The V and J calls and the clone size are those of that table, but D and trimming were determined from the DNA. The sample contains about 84,000 clones, over 65% of which appear only once. J is TRBJ2-7 and V is TRBV4-1; D is ambiguous. The sequence was collected from a man aged 50 to 59 with active or convalescent COVID-19. The sample comprised peripheral blood. DNA of the CDR3: TGCGCCAGCAGCCAAGATCGGCGGCCCTACGAGCAGTACTTC. Its translation: CASSQDRRPYEQYF.